One and the same sample provided the 3 T cell receptor beta chains below, sequenced in a study of technical replicates of blood from a handful of donors. Assay used: immunoSEQ multiplex PCR; TCRdb lists only in-frame clones, some missing. The table records tens of thousands of clones, less than 98% of them present only once. The sample comprised T cells isolated from PBMCs. The receptors originated from a human donor in good health.

The chain couples TRBV11-3 to TRBJ2-1; 8 bases map to TRBD1. Germline loops: CDR1 SGHNT, CDR2 YENEEA. Trimming removed 4 bases from V and 7 bases from J; junction bases left unmatched: 9. The length of the CDR3 is 15 residues. The CDR3 bases are TGTGCCAGCAGCTCATCTCCGGGACAGGAGAATGAGCAGTTCTTC. Amino acid sequence: CASSSSPGQENEQFF.

The rearrangement links TRBV14 to TRBJ1-2; no clear D. CDR1 is SGHDN, CDR2 FVKESK, per germline. CDR3 length equals 13 residues. V dropped 0 bases and J dropped 8 bases, with 10 bases sitting between them. CDR3 DNA: TGTGCCAGCAGCCAAGAGCTCTTAAGCGGCTACACCTTC. Protein product: CASSQELLSGYTF.

This clone was counted only a few times. The rearrangement joins TRBV29-1 to TRBJ2-6; D is possibly TRBD1 (6 bases). With 3 bases removed from V and 4 bases from J, the gap between germline ends came to 10 bases. The CDR3 sequence is 14 residues long. Germline CDR1 is SQVTM and CDR2 is ANQGSEA. This chain's CDR3 is CSVEDQGGANVLTF. In nucleotides, the CDR3 is TGCAGCGTTGAGGATCAGGGGGGGGCCAACGTCCTGACTTTC.